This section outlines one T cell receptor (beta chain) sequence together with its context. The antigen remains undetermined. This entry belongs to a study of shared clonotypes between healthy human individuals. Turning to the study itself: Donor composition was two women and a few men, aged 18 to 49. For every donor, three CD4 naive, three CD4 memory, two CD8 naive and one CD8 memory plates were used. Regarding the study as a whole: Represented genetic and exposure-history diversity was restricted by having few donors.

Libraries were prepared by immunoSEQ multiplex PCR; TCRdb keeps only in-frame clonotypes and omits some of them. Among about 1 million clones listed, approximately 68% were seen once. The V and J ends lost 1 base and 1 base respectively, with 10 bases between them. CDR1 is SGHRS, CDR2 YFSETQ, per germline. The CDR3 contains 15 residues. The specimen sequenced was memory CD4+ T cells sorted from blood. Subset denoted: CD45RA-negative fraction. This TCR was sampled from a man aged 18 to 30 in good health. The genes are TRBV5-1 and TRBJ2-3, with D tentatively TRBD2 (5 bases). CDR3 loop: CASSLLGGGTDTQYF. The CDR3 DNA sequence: TGCGCCAGCAGCTTGCTTGGAGGTGGCACAGATACGCAGTATTTT. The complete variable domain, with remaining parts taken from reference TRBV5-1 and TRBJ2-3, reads KAGVTQTPRYLIKTRGQQVTLSCSPISGHRSVSWYQQTPGQGLQFLFEYFSETQRNKGNFPGRFSGRQFSNSRSEMNVSTLELGDSALYLCASSLLGGGTDTQYFGPGTRLTVL.